Below, one T cell receptor (beta chain) is given with its context. Its cognate antigen is unknown. With 8 bases removed from V and 5 bases from J, the gap between germline ends came to 12 bases. Germline V gene sequence: CDR1 MNHEY, CDR2 SVGAGI. The CDR3 is 13 amino acids. The test was conducted at deep level. Ten immunoSEQ deep assay plates were used by the authors to sequence unsorted PBMC DNA. Produced via immunoSEQ multiplex PCR; TCRdb's table is partial and in-frame only. The sample has fewer than 500,000 clones; about 79% are singletons. This sample is part of a study of shared clonotypes between healthy human individuals. Whole-study findings and limits: Investigators collected only blood, and repertoires in tissues likely differ.

Sequenced input: PBMCs. The clonotype was recovered from a woman in her forties in good health. Some clones in this sample may be carry-over from other donors' samples. The gene calls are TRBV6-5 and TRBJ2-2; D gene unclear. This CDR3 is CASYPAGTGELFF. The CDR3 DNA reads as TGTGCCAGCTATCCGGCCGGAACCGGGGAGCTGTTTTTT.